This TCR beta chain was documented in a study of blood T cell repertoires in COVID-19. CDR3 size: 15 residues. The germline V gene encodes CDR1 SGHDT and CDR2 YYEEEE. V shed 3 bases, J shed 12 bases, and the junction held 12 bases outside the gene matches. The method was immunoSEQ multiplex PCR; TCRdb's version includes in-frame clones alone and lacks a portion of them. The sample lists a few hundred thousand clones, around 84% occurring once. The TCR comes from a middle-aged man who had recovered from COVID-19. The sequencing sample was made of PBMCs or T cells enriched from blood (not recorded which). The J gene is TRBJ2-7, the V gene TRBV5-6; 13 bases match TRBD2. The CDR3 region is CASSSPGLAGQEGYF. The CDR3 bases are TGTGCCAGCAGCTCACCGGGACTAGCGGGGCAGGAGGGGTACTTC.